The T cell receptor (beta chain) under discussion was sequenced for a study of control samples from healthy donors and cancer patients. Between the trimmed V and J ends, which lost 5 bases and 2 bases, there was a span of 15 bases. Germline V gives CDR1 MDHEN, CDR2 SYDVKM. The CDR3 loop spans 15 amino acids. This table comes from immunoSEQ multiplex PCR, and its TCRdb copy is limited to in-frame clones, with some not included. Of about 270,000 clones in the sample, over 75% were seen once. Sequencing was done on a sample of PBMCs. V gene TRBV28 combines with J gene TRBJ2-5, with D perhaps TRBD1 or TRBD2 (5 bases each). This receptor was identified in a woman aged 60-75 years with lung cancer. CDR3 protein: CASSPRGAVQETQYF. The CDR3 DNA follows: TGTGCCAGCAGTCCGCGAGGGGCAGTTCAAGAGACCCAGTACTTC. Full variable domain (outside the CDR3, taken from reference TRBV28 and TRBJ2-5): DVKVTQSSRYLVKRTGEKVFLECVQDMDHENMFWYRQDPGLGLRLIYFSYDVKMKEKGDIPEGYSVSREKKERFSLILESASTNQTSMYLCASSPRGAVQETQYFGPGTRLLVL.